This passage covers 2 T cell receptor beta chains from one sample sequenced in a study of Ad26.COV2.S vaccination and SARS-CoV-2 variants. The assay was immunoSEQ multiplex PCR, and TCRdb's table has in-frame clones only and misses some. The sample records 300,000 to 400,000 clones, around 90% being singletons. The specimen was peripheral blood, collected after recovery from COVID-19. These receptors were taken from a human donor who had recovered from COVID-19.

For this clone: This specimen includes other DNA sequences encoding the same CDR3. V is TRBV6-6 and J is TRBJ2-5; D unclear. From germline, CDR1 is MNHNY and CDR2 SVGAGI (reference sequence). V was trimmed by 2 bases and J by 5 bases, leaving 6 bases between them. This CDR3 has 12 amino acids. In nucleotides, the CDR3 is TGTGCCAGCAGTTACACTGGGGAGACCCAGTACTTC. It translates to CASSYTGETQYF.

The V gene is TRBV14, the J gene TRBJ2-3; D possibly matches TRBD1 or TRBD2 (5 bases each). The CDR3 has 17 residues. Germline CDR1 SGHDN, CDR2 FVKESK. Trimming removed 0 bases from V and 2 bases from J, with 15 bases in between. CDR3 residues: CASSQDFALGVTDTQYF. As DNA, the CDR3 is TGTGCCAGCAGCCAAGATTTCGCTTTGGGGGTCACAGATACGCAGTATTTT.